This passage covers 10 T cell receptor beta chains from one sample sequenced in a study of control samples from healthy donors and cancer patients. The table came from immunoSEQ multiplex PCR; TCRdb's copy has only in-frame clones and leaves some out. Of 390,000 or so clones in the sample, around nine tenths were seen once. Sequences were obtained from PBMCs. The source of these receptors is a man aged 35-49 years with head and neck cancer.

The rearrangement uses TRBV3-1 (or the pseudogene TRBV3-2) and TRBJ2-7; D might be TRBD1 or TRBD2, each matching 5 bases. Per the germline V gene, CDR1 is LGHDT and CDR2 is YNNKEL (reference sequence). Trimming pared 1 base from V and 6 bases from J, leaving 10 bases between. This CDR3 contains 13 residues. The CDR3 bases are TGTGCCAGCAGCCAAGTCGCAGGGAGCGAGCAGTACTTC. It encodes CASSQVAGSEQYF.

V gene TRBV2 combines with J gene TRBJ2-7; possibly TRBD2 for D (5 bases). The germline V gene encodes CDR1 SNHLY and CDR2 FYNNEI. CDR3 length: 13 amino acids. With 6 bases removed from V and 3 bases from J, the gap between germline ends came to 12 bases. CDR3 sequence reads: CASRTNRGYEQYF. The CDR3 nucleotides read TGTGCCAGCAGGACAAACCGGGGCTACGAGCAGTACTTC. Supplemented by reference TRBV2 and TRBJ2-7, the full variable domain reads EPEVTQTPSHQVTQMGQEVILRCVPISNHLYFYWYRQILGQKVEFLVSFYNNEISEKSEIFDDQFSVERPDGSNFTLKIRSTKLEDSAMYFCASRTNRGYEQYFGPGTRLTVT.

The chain is built from TRBV19 and TRBJ2-4; D is perhaps TRBD1 (6 bases). The ends were cut back, 10 bases at V and 7 bases at J, with 14 bases in the middle. The length of the CDR3 is 12 residues. From germline, CDR1 is LNHDA and CDR2 SQIVND (reference sequence). CDR3 sequence reads: CATIQGFNIQYF. The CDR3 nucleotides are TGTGCCACCATCCAGGGGTTTAACATTCAGTACTTC.

The DNA of the CDR3 is TGCAGTGCTAGTAATCAAGGGGGGGAAGAGACCCAGTACTTC. Residues: CSASNQGGEETQYF. This sequence joins TRBV20-1 and TRBJ2-5; D is perhaps TRBD2 (7 bases). CDR3 size: 14 residues. Between the trimmed V and J ends, which lost 3 bases and 3 bases, there was a span of 14 bases. In germline, CDR1 is DFQATT, CDR2 SNEGSKA (reference sequence).

The gene calls are TRBV4-1 and TRBJ2-7; TRBD1 agrees at 11 bases. The CDR3 is made up of 17 amino acids. The V and J ends lost 11 bases and 3 bases, in that order; junction bases with no gene match: 18. Germline CDR1 is MGHRA and CDR2 is YSYEKL. Here the CDR3 DNA reads TGCGCCCGAGCACGTCATTTCTGGGGACAGGGGGTCTACGAGCAGTACTTC. This translates into CARARHFWGQGVYEQYF.

The chain uses TRBV29-1 and TRBJ2-3, with a tentative D call TRBD1 (6 bases). V shed 0 bases and J shed 5 bases, with 24 bases lying between them. CDR3 length: 18 residues. Germline values: CDR1 SQVTM, CDR2 ANQGSEA. The CDR3 loop is CSVEDQDSFSQPVDTQYF. The DNA of the CDR3 is TGCAGCGTTGAAGATCAGGACAGCTTCTCTCAACCCGTAGATACGCAGTATTTT.

The chain combines TRBV27 with TRBJ1-1, with D maybe TRBD1 (5 bases). Deletions cut 1 base from V and 4 bases from J, with 16 bases between. The V gene's germline CDR1 is MNHEY and CDR2 SMNVEV (reference sequence). The CDR3 runs to 16 residues. The chain's CDR3 is CASSLFGRVGGTEAFF. The CDR3 DNA follows: TGTGCCAGCAGTTTATTCGGGAGGGTGGGGGGCACTGAAGCTTTCTTT.

The chain recombines TRBV7-9 with TRBJ2-1; D possibly corresponds to TRBD2 (6 bases). Between the trimmed V and J ends, which lost 8 bases and 7 bases, there was a span of 21 bases. Germline-derived CDR1 and CDR2 are SEHNR and FQNEAQ (reference sequence). The CDR3 runs 15 residues. CDR3 residues: CASGLRGGVSNEQFF. The CDR3 coding sequence is TGTGCCAGCGGGTTACGGGGCGGGGTGAGTAATGAGCAGTTCTTC.

This rearrangement joins TRBV6-5 to TRBJ2-3, with TRBD1 matching over 9 bases. This CDR3 has 12 amino acids. Germline V lookup: CDR1 MNHEY, CDR2 SVGAGI. The V and J ends lost 10 bases and 5 bases, in that order; junction bases with no gene match: 4. The CDR3 DNA sequence: TGTGCCACCGGGACAGGGCTAGATACGCAGTATTTT. Its translation: CATGTGLDTQYF.

The rearrangement joins TRBV11-2 to TRBJ1-3; 9 bases are a match to TRBD1. V dropped 2 bases and J dropped 2; count of bases not matched to a gene: 1. This CDR3 region has 15 residues. CDR1 and CDR2 (germline): SGHAT, FQNNGV. The DNA of the CDR3 is TGTGCCAGCAGCTTACGGACAGGGGCTGGAAACACCATATATTTT. Its translation is CASSLRTGAGNTIYF.